A selection of T cell receptor beta chains follows, all from one sample in a study of beta chain features in type 1 diabetes. The method was immunoSEQ multiplex PCR; TCRdb's version includes in-frame clones alone and lacks a portion of them. Found here are 300,000 to 400,000 clones, around 10% of them singletons; the top ten hold about 0.015%. Sequencing was performed on naive CD4+ T cells from blood. These receptors all stem from a woman in her thirties in good health. Both conserved end residues are part of each CDR3. D genes are given only for firm matches. A row's size may be missing; if present it is once, few, many or a size class.

abundance: -; v_gene: TRBV18; d_gene: -; j_gene: TRBJ2-5; CDR3nt: TGTGCCAGCTCACCATTGGGGGGAGCACAAGAGACCCAGTACTTC; CDR3aa: CASSPLGGAQETQYF
abundance: -; v_gene: TRBV7-3; d_gene: TRBD1; j_gene: TRBJ2-7; CDR3nt: TGTGCCAGCAGCCTGGGGACAGGGTCCTACGAGCAGTACTTC; CDR3aa: CASSLGTGSYEQYF
abundance: few; v_gene: TRBV6-5; d_gene: TRBD1; j_gene: TRBJ2-3; CDR3nt: TGTGCCAGCAGTCACGAGGGACAGATCACAGATACGCAGTATTTT; CDR3aa: CASSHEGQITDTQYF
abundance: -; v_gene: TRBV29-1; d_gene: -; j_gene: TRBJ2-5; CDR3nt: TGCAGCGTTGAAAGAGGGGGGGCCCAAGAGACCCAGTACTTC; CDR3aa: CSVERGGAQETQYF
abundance: few; v_gene: TRBV7-9; d_gene: -; j_gene: TRBJ2-7; CDR3nt: TGTGCCAGCAGCCCAGGCGGGGCGAGCTACGAGCAGTACTTC; CDR3aa: CASSPGGASYEQYF
abundance: few; v_gene: TRBV29-1; d_gene: -; j_gene: TRBJ2-1; CDR3nt: TGCAGCGTTGAATCCGTGCGGGGTAGCTCCTACAATGAGCAGTTCTTC; CDR3aa: CSVESVRGSSYNEQFF
abundance: few; v_gene: TRBV9; d_gene: -; j_gene: TRBJ2-1; CDR3nt: TGTGCCAGCAGCGTAGTCGCGGGTGAGCAGTTCTTC; CDR3aa: CASSVVAGEQFF
abundance: few; v_gene: TRBV7-8; d_gene: TRBD2; j_gene: TRBJ2-1; CDR3nt: TGTGCCAGCAGCGCCGGGACTAGCGAGTACAATGAGCAGTTCTTC; CDR3aa: CASSAGTSEYNEQFF
abundance: -; v_gene: TRBV30; d_gene: TRBD2; j_gene: TRBJ2-7; CDR3nt: TGTGCCTGGAGCCAACTAGCGGTGAGGACCTACGAGCAGTACTTC; CDR3aa: CAWSQLAVRTYEQYF
abundance: few; v_gene: TRBV5-1; d_gene: TRBD2; j_gene: TRBJ2-3; CDR3nt: TGCGCCAGCAGCTCTGGCGGGGGGATAAGTGCAGATACGCAGTATTTT; CDR3aa: CASSSGGGISADTQYF